This TCR beta chain is from a study of cytomegalovirus exposure and HLA in healthy donors. Study information: Approximately 190 million T cells yielded 120 million or so unique TCR beta sequences, as an earlier analysis found.

The count of this clone is one. What it binds is not known. Broader study findings: The investigators catalogued 150 to 200 TCR beta chains as cytomegalovirus-associated. When analyzed later, a missense DCLRE1C variant was found to be linked to TCR beta V- and J-gene trimming.

PCR amplification relied on 60 Vbeta primers (plus 13 Jbeta primers). Sequenced by immunoSEQ multiplex PCR; TCRdb stores in-frame clones only, minus some. The sample carries approximately 170,000 clones, approximately 80% recorded once. V shed 4 bases and J 9 bases; nucleotides not matched to a gene: 11. CDR1 SEHNR and CDR2 FQNEAQ come from the germline V gene (reference sequence). This CDR3 contains 17 residues. Sequencing was performed on PBMCs. This receptor was taken from a male donor in good health and CMV-seronegative. The gene calls are TRBV7-9 and TRBJ2-1; TRBD2 matches at 14 bases. In nucleotides, the CDR3 is TGTGCCAGCAGCTCCCCGACTAGCGGGGGGGCGTTAGGTGAGCAGTTCTTC. It translates to CASSSPTSGGALGEQFF.